The next 5 T cell receptor beta chains were all read from a single sample in a study of blood T cell repertoires in COVID-19. The table came from immunoSEQ multiplex PCR; TCRdb's copy has only in-frame clones and leaves some out. The data show approximately 330,000 clones, 90% seen once. Sequenced input: peripheral blood. The receptor set was obtained from a woman aged 35 to 49 with COVID-19, enrolled during active disease.

This clone is a singleton in its sample. The chain joins TRBV15 to TRBJ1-1; 9 bases align to TRBD1. From germline, CDR1 is LNHNV and CDR2 YYDKDF (reference sequence). The junction had 17 bases not matched to a gene; V was cut back by 0 bases and J by 6 bases. This CDR3 has 19 residues. The CDR3 bases are TGTGCCACCAGCAGAGATTGGATTGGGACAGGGCAGGTTGGGGCTGAAGCTTTCTTT. Protein sequence: CATSRDWIGTGQVGAEAFF.

V is TRBV28 and J is TRBJ2-2, with 12 bases that match TRBD2. The trim removed 3 bases at V and 0 bases at J, leaving 2 bases unmatched. The CDR3 is 17 amino acids. The V gene's germline CDR1 is MDHEN and CDR2 SYDVKM. The DNA of the CDR3 is TGTGCCAGCAGTTTGGGACTAGCGGGCTCGAACACCGGGGAGCTGTTTTTT. As protein: CASSLGLAGSNTGELFF.

In its sample, this clone was seen once. The chain carries TRBV21-1 and TRBJ1-3. TRBV21-1 is listed as a pseudogene. The CDR3 loop spans 19 amino acids. The CDR3 sequence: CASRKDGRQNEGSGNTIYF. CDR3 DNA sequence: TGTGCCAGCAGAAAGGATGGCAGGCAAAATGAGGGCTCTGGAAACACCATATATTTT.

The rearrangement joins TRBV18 to TRBJ2-1; the match to TRBD2 covers 11 bases. J gave up 10 bases and V 1 base, and 9 bases lay outside the gene matches. Germline values: CDR1 KGHSH, CDR2 LQKENI. This CDR3 spans 16 amino acids. DNA of the CDR3: TGTGCCAGCTCACCACGACTAGCGGGGATGAGAATGGAGCAGTTCTTC. It codes for CASSPRLAGMRMEQFF.

The chain couples TRBV5-8 to TRBJ1-1, with TRBD1 identical over 12 bases. Germline CDR1 and CDR2: SGHTS and YDEGEE. V gave up 2 bases and J gave up 2 bases; unmatched junction bases: 10. This CDR3 has 18 residues. CDR3 in amino acids: CASSFGLMGTGGNTEAFF. The CDR3 nucleotides read TGTGCCAGCAGCTTTGGGTTGATGGGGACAGGGGGCAACACTGAAGCTTTCTTT.